This TCR beta chain stems from a study of control samples from healthy donors and cancer patients. This table comes from immunoSEQ multiplex PCR, and its TCRdb copy is limited to in-frame clones, with some not included. The table includes 150,000 to 200,000 clones, 93% detected once. CDR1 and CDR2 (germline): MNHNY, SVGAGI (reference sequence). The CDR3 contains 12 residues. V dropped 8 bases and J dropped 2 bases, with 8 bases sitting between them. The sequencing sample was made of blood. V is TRBV6-6 and J is TRBJ2-3; D is unclear. The receptor comes from a woman aged 55-75 years in good health. CDR3 coding DNA: TGTGCCAGCTGCAGAGACACAGATACGCAGTATTTT. It is translated as CASCRDTDTQYF.